This TCR beta chain derives from a study of CD8 T cells in Susac syndrome. V lost 3 bases and J 11 bases, leaving 9 bases between the germline ends. In germline, CDR1 is SGHAT, CDR2 FQNNGV. The CDR3 covers 11 residues. cDNA came from approximately 0.5 to 1 ug RNA primed by random hexamers. TCRdb reprocessed the immunoSEQ multiplex PCR reads via MiXCR and lists one record per CDR3 protein. Of roughly 200,000 distinct CDR3 sequences in the sample, 90% to 95% were seen once. This sequence originates from a human donor with multiple sclerosis. Material for sequencing was CD8+ T cells from PBMCs. The J gene is TRBJ2-3, the V gene TRBV11-2; D is uncertain. CDR3 nucleotides: TGTGCCAGCAGCTTCGGGCGCGTGCAGTATTTT. Translating it yields CASSFGRVQYF.